This T cell receptor (beta chain) was retrieved from a study of identical twins. This CDR3 has 15 amino acids. Germline V gene sequence: CDR1 MNHEY, CDR2 SVGAGI. Trimming removed 4 bases from V and 2 bases from J; junction bases left unmatched: 6. This clonotype was counted at least ten times. From the 5' RACE reads, TCRdb called clonotypes with MiXCR, one entry per CDR3 protein. The sample carries 430,000 or so distinct CDR3 sequences, less than 25% recorded once. The same sample was also used in a study of T cells expressing NK-cell markers.

V is TRBV6-5 and J is TRBJ2-7, with 9 bases aligning to TRBD1. The sample consisted of CD4+ T cells sorted from blood. This receptor was taken from a woman under 30 in good health. The CDR3 here is CASSFLQGAAYEQYF. CDR3 bases: TGTGCCAGCAGTTTTCTACAGGGGGCTGCCTACGAGCAGTACTTC.